This T cell receptor beta chain is from a study of control samples from healthy donors and cancer patients. Repertoires were generated with immunoSEQ multiplex PCR, while TCRdb's copy carries only in-frame clones and drops some. This table holds under 150,000 clones, around 90% found once. Germline V CDR1 and CDR2: SEHNR, FQNEAQ (reference sequence). V shed 4 bases, J shed 8 bases, and the junction held 0 bases outside the gene matches. The CDR3 runs 12 residues. This sequence was found in a man younger than 40 in good health. Material: blood. The rearrangement links TRBV7-9 to TRBJ1-4, with 8 nucleotides matching TRBD1. CDR3 sequence reads: CASSWTGEKLFF. DNA for the CDR3: TGTGCCAGCAGCTGGACAGGGGAAAAACTGTTTTTT.